The 7 T cell receptor beta chains below all came from one sample that was sequenced in a study of CD8 T cells in Susac syndrome. Reverse transcription of 0.5 to 1 ug RNA was performed with random hexamers. TCRdb re-derived calls from the immunoSEQ multiplex PCR reads in MiXCR, one entry per CDR3 protein. The sample shows approximately 140,000 distinct CDR3 sequences, approximately 95% of them seen only once. The specimen sequenced was CD4+ T cells from PBMCs. Receptors originate from a human donor with multiple sclerosis.

The V call is TRBV5-6, the J call TRBJ2-3; D not resolved. This CDR3 contains 13 residues. Germline loops: CDR1 SGHDT, CDR2 YYEEEE. The germline V and J ends were trimmed by 6 bases and 1 base, with 9 bases remaining between them. The CDR3 protein is CASIGTGTDTQYF. CDR3 DNA: TGTGCCAGCATTGGTACAGGCACAGATACGCAGTATTTT. Using reference TRBV5-6 and TRBJ2-3 for the parts outside the CDR3, the full variable domain is DAGVTQSPTHLIKTRGQQVTLRCSPKSGHDTVSWYQQALGQGPQFIFQYYEEEERQRGNFPDRFSGHQFPNYSSELNVNALLLGDSALYLCASIGTGTDTQYFGPGTRLTVL.

The chain joins TRBV29-1 to TRBJ2-1, with D tentatively TRBD2 (7 bases). From germline, CDR1 is SQVTM and CDR2 ANQGSEA. V was cut by 6 bases and J by 9 bases, with 21 bases left in between. The CDR3 loop spans 14 amino acids. This CDR3 reads CSVLGEGGDGEQFF. The DNA of the CDR3 is TGCAGCGTCCTCGGCGAGGGGGGGGACGGTGAGCAGTTCTTC.

The CDR3 spells CASSSGLGGRNTEAFF. The DNA for the CDR3 is TGTGCCAGCAGTTCAGGACTGGGGGGTCGGAACACTGAAGCTTTCTTT. The V call is TRBV27, the J call TRBJ1-1; perhaps TRBD1 as D (5 bases). V was shortened by 4 bases and J by 1 base, with 16 bases between the two germline ends. Germline loops: CDR1 MNHEY, CDR2 SMNVEV (reference sequence). This CDR3 is 16 amino acids long.

V gene TRBV3-1 combines with J gene TRBJ2-4; 12 positions agree with TRBD2. Germline V gene lookup returns CDR1 LGHDT and CDR2 YNNKEL (reference sequence). This CDR3 has 18 residues. The V and J ends lost 4 bases and 7 bases, in that order; junction bases with no gene match: 14. In DNA form, the CDR3 reads TGTGCCAGCAGCCCCACTTTACGACTAGCGGGAGACAGGAACATTCAGTACTTC. It yields the protein CASSPTLRLAGDRNIQYF.

CDR3 in DNA: TGCAGCGTTGGGGCTAGGTCCTCCTACAATGAGCAGTTCTTC. Translation gives CSVGARSSYNEQFF. The chain uses TRBV29-1 and TRBJ2-1, with D unclear. The ends were cut back, 4 bases at V and 0 bases at J, with 10 bases in the middle. Germline V CDR1 and CDR2: SQVTM, ANQGSEA. There are 14 residues in the CDR3.

The V and J genes are TRBV3-1 and TRBJ2-1, with 11 bases matching TRBD2. The ends lost 3 bases at V and 6 bases at J; junction bases unmatched: 10. CDR1 LGHDT and CDR2 YNNKEL come from the germline V gene (reference sequence). This CDR3 comprises 17 residues. CDR3 sequence (DNA): TGTGCCAGCAGCCATCGGATAGCGGGGGGGCCGGGCAATGAGCAGTTCTTC. It translates to CASSHRIAGGPGNEQFF.

J is TRBJ2-5 and V is TRBV20-1, with D maybe TRBD2 (6 bases). Germline CDR1 and CDR2: DFQATT and SNEGSKA (reference sequence). This CDR3 region has 15 residues. With 3 bases removed from V and 5 bases from J, the gap between germline ends came to 19 bases. The CDR3 region has the DNA TGCAGTGCTAGGGAACATAACGGGAGAGAGGAGACCCAGTACTTC. Protein: CSAREHNGREETQYF.